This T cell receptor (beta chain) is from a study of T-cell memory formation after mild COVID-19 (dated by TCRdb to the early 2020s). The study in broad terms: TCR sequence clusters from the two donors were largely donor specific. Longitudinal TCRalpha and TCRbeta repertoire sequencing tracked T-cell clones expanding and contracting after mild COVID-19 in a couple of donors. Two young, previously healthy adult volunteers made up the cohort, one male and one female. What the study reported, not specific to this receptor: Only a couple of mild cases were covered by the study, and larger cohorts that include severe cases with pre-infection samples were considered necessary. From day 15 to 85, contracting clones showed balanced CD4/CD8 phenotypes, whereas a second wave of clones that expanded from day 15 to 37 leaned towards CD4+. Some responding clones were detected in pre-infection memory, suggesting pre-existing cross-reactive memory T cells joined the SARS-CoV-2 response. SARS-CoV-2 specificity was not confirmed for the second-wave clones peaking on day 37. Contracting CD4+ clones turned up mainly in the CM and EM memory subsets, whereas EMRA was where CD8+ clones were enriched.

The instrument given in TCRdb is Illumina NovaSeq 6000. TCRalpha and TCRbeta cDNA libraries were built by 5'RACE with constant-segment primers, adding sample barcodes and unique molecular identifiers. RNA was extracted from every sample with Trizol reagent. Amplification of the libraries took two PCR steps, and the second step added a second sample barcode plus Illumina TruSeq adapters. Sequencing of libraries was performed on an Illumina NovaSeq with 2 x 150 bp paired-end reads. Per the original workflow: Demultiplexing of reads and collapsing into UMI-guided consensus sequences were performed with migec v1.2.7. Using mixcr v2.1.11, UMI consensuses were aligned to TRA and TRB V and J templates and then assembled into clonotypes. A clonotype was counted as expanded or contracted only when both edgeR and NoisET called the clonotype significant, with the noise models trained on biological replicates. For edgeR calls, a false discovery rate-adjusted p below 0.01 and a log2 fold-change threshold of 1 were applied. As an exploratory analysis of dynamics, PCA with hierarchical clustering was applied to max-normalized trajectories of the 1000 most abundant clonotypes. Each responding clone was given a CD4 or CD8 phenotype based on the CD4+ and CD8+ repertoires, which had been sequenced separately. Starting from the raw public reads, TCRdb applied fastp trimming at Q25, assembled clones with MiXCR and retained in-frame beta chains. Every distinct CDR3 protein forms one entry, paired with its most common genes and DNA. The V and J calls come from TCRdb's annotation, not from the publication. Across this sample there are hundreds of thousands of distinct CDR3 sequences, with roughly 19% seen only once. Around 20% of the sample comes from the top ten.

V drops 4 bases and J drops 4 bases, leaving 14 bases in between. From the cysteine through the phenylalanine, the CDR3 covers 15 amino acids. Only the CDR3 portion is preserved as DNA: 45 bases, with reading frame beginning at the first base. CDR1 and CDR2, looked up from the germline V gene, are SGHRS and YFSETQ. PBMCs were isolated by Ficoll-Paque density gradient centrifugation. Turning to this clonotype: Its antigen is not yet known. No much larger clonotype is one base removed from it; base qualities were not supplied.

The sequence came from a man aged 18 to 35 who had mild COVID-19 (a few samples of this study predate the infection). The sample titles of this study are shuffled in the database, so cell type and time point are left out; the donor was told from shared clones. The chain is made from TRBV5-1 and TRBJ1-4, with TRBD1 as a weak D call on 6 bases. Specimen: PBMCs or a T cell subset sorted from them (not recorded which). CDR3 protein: CASSDPQGSNEKLFF. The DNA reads TGCGCCAGCAGCGATCCCCAGGGGAGTAATGAAAAACTGTTTTTT.